Listed here are 17 T cell receptor beta chains from one sample, sequenced in a study of Ad26.COV2.S vaccination and SARS-CoV-2 variants. Profiling relied on immunoSEQ multiplex PCR, and the TCRdb table lists in-frame clones only, not all of them. The repertoire holds 120,000 to 150,000 clones, with roughly 85% as singletons. The specimen was peripheral blood, collected after recovery from COVID-19. All receptors come from a human donor who had recovered from COVID-19.

V usage is TRBV30 and J usage is TRBJ2-1; D is unclear. The CDR3 length is 13 residues. From germline, CDR1 is GTSNPN and CDR2 SVGIG (reference sequence). Trimming took off 5 bases at V and 4 bases at J, with 12 bases between the two ends. The CDR3 loop is CAWSTELYNEQFF. DNA for the CDR3: TGTGCCTGGTCAACCGAACTGTACAATGAGCAGTTCTTC.

The chain carries TRBV9 and TRBJ2-1; TRBD2 aligns across 10 bases. The CDR3 is 15 amino acids. In germline, CDR1 is SGDLS, CDR2 YYNGEE. V gave up 1 base and J gave up 7 bases; unmatched junction bases: 5. The CDR3 loop is CASSVSGGAGNEQFF. CDR3 DNA: TGTGCCAGCAGCGTAAGCGGGGGGGCTGGGAATGAGCAGTTCTTC.

This clone has a handful of counts. The V gene is TRBV18, the J gene TRBJ1-2; D not resolved. V dropped 2 bases and J dropped 3 bases, with 13 bases sitting between them. The CDR3 length is 15 residues. Germline V gene lookup returns CDR1 KGHSH and CDR2 LQKENI. CDR3 sequence: CASSPFEGQYYGYTF. The CDR3 DNA reads as TGTGCCAGCTCACCATTCGAAGGGCAGTACTATGGCTACACCTTC.

V is TRBV5-1 and J is TRBJ2-3, with TRBD2 matching over 10 bases. Per the germline V gene, CDR1 is SGHRS and CDR2 is YFSETQ. The CDR3 loop spans 19 amino acids. Trimming took 0 bases from V and 0 from J; bases not matched to a gene: 10. In DNA, the CDR3 is TGCGCCAGCAGCTTGGCCCCGGGACTAGCGATGACTAGCACAGATACGCAGTATTTT. This encodes CASSLAPGLAMTSTDTQYF.

This chain uses TRBV2 with TRBJ2-6, with D hard to call. The V and J ends lost 3 bases and 0 bases respectively, with 3 bases between them. The CDR3 runs to 14 residues. Germline CDR1 SNHLY, CDR2 FYNNEI. CDR3 protein: CASSESSGANVLTF. The DNA of the CDR3 is TGTGCCAGCAGTGAGAGCTCTGGGGCCAACGTCCTGACTTTC.

This sequence joins TRBV5-4 and TRBJ1-1, with D possibly being TRBD1 (6 bases). Looked up from germline, CDR1 is SGHNT and CDR2 is YYREEE (reference sequence). V gave up 2 bases and J gave up 1 base, with 12 bases separating them. The CDR3 covers 15 residues. The CDR3 loop is CASSLLRGQNTEAFF. CDR3 coding DNA: TGTGCCAGCAGCTTACTCAGGGGCCAGAACACTGAAGCTTTCTTT.

The genes are TRBV24-1 and TRBJ2-3; D is unclear. This CDR3 region has 15 residues. The V end lost 4 bases, the J end lost 0 bases, and 10 bases lay between the germline ends. Germline V CDR1 and CDR2: KGHDR, SFDVKD. The CDR3 bases are TGTGCCACCAGTGACCCGACATTTAGCACAGATACGCAGTATTTT. This sequence encodes CATSDPTFSTDTQYF.

This clone occurred once. V and J are TRBV28 and TRBJ2-3, with 8 positions matching TRBD1. Germline CDR1 reads MDHEN; CDR2 reads SYDVKM. CDR3 length: 14 residues. Trimming cost V 3 bases and J 4 bases; bases outside gene matches: 3. CDR3 bases: TGTGCCAGCAGTTTCCGGACAGGGCCAGATACGCAGTATTTT. Residues: CASSFRTGPDTQYF.

The chain employs TRBV28 and TRBJ1-1; no clear D. Trimming cost V 6 bases and J 3 bases, with 11 bases left between them. The CDR3 spans 13 residues. The germline V gene has CDR1 MDHEN and CDR2 SYDVKM. In nucleotides, the CDR3 is TGTGCCAGCAGCGGGAGGGAGGACACTGAAGCTTTCTTT. Translating gives CASSGREDTEAFF.

The rearrangement uses TRBV5-1 and TRBJ2-1, with 9 bases fitting TRBD1. The length of the CDR3 is 15 residues. After removal of 4 bases from V and 7 bases from J, the junction contained 9 bases not matched to a gene. Germline V gene sequence: CDR1 SGHRS, CDR2 YFSETQ. The DNA of the CDR3 is TGCGCCAGCAGCCGCCCGACAGGGGGATGGAATGAGCAGTTCTTC. Its protein is CASSRPTGGWNEQFF.

The chain is built from TRBV7-8 and TRBJ2-3; 9 bases line up with TRBD2. Looked up from germline, CDR1 is SGHVS and CDR2 is FQNEAQ. There are 17 residues in the CDR3. Trimming cost V 4 bases and J 2 bases; bases outside gene matches: 10. The CDR3, as DNA: TGTGCCAGCAGCTCACAACCGACGGGACTAGCCACAGATACGCAGTATTTT. Translation: CASSSQPTGLATDTQYF.

J is TRBJ2-2 and V is TRBV6-6; D is undetermined. CDR3 size: 13 residues. From germline, CDR1 is MNHNY and CDR2 SVGAGI (reference sequence). V lost 0 bases to trimming and J lost 4 bases, with 3 bases between them. The DNA for the CDR3 is TGTGCCAGCAGTTACTCCGCCACCGGGGAGCTGTTTTTT. It codes for CASSYSATGELFF.

The rearrangement links TRBV24-1 to TRBJ2-2; 7 nucleotides agree with TRBD1. Losses at the gene ends were 4 bases for V and 5 bases for J; bases not matched to a gene: 6. The CDR3 contains 15 residues. CDR1 is KGHDR, CDR2 SFDVKD, per germline. This CDR3 is CATSDLRGRTGELFF. The CDR3, as DNA: TGTGCCACCAGTGACCTGAGGGGGCGTACCGGGGAGCTGTTTTTT.

This clone was detected a few times. This sequence joins TRBV9 and TRBJ1-2; D possibly corresponds to TRBD1 (6 bases). The germline V gene encodes CDR1 SGDLS and CDR2 YYNGEE. V lost 5 bases and J lost 6, with 17 bases in between. The CDR3 runs to 14 residues. As DNA, the CDR3 is TGTGCCAGCAGTACGAGGCAGGGGAGAAATGGCTACACCTTC. Translated, it gives CASSTRQGRNGYTF.

The chain joins TRBV5-1 to TRBJ2-1; D is unclear. The CDR3 extends over 14 amino acids. V was clipped by 4 bases and J by 9 bases, with 17 bases between them. Germline-derived CDR1 and CDR2 are SGHRS and YFSETQ. The CDR3 reads CASSRDHTIGEQFF. The CDR3 DNA reads as TGCGCCAGCAGCCGAGACCATACAATAGGTGAGCAGTTCTTC.

The chain employs TRBV27 and TRBJ1-1; D is unclear. Trimming cost V 5 bases and J 4 bases, with 20 bases left between them. The CDR3 totals 16 residues. Per germline, CDR1 MNHEY and CDR2 SMNVEV (reference sequence). This CDR3 reads CASSLTGTSRATEAFF. The CDR3, as DNA: TGTGCCAGCAGTCTAACGGGAACCTCGAGGGCCACTGAAGCTTTCTTT.

The chain couples TRBV4-3 to TRBJ2-3, with D unclear. CDR1 and CDR2 from the germline V gene are LGHNA and YSLEER. CDR3 size: 13 residues. V was cut by 4 bases and J by 6 bases, with 11 bases left in between. The CDR3 DNA is TGCGCCAGCAGCCCTAGACCATCGGATACGCAGTATTTT. This sequence encodes CASSPRPSDTQYF.